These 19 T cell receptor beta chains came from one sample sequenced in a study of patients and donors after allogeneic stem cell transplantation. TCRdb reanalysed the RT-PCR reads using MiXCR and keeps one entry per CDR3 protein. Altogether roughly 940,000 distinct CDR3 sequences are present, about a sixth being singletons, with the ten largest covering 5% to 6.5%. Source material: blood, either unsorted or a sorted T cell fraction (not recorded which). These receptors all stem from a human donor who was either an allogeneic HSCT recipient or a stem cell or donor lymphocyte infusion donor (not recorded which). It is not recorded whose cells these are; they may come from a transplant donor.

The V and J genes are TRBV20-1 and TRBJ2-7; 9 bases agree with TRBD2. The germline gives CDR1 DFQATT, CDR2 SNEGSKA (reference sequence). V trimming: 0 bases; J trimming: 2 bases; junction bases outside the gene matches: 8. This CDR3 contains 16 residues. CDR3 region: CSARDPQAGGPYEQYF. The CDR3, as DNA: TGCAGTGCTAGAGATCCTCAAGCGGGAGGCCCCTACGAGCAGTACTTC.

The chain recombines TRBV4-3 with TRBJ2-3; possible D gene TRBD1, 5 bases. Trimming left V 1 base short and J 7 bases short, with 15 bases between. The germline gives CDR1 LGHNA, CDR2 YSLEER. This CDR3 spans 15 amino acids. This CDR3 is CASSQVRGVPNTQYF. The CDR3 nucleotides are TGCGCCAGCAGCCAAGTAAGGGGCGTACCTAATACGCAGTATTTT.

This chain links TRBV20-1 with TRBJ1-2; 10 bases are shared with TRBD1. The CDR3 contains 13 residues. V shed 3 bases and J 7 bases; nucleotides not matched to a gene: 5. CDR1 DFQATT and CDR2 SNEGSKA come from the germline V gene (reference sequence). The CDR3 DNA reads TGCAGTGCTAGTCGACAGGGGGCGGGTGGCTACACCTTC. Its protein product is CSASRQGAGGYTF.

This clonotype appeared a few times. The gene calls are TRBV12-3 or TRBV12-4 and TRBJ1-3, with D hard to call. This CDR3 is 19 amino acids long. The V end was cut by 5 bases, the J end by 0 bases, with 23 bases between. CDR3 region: CASSRRATPVKSSGNTIYF. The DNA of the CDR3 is TGTGCCAGCAGTCGGAGGGCTACCCCAGTCAAGAGCTCTGGAAACACCATATATTTT.

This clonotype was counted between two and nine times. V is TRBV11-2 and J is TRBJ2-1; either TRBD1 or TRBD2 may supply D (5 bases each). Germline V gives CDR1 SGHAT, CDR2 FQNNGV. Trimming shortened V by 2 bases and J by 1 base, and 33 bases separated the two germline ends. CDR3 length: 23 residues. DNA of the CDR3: TGTGCCAGCAGCTTACCCGAGCAGGGAGCACGGGCCTCCCGAAAACGATCCTACAATGAGCAGTTCTTC. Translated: CASSLPEQGARASRKRSYNEQFF.

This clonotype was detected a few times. The CDR3 spells CSAIPGQGPNTGELFF. CDR3 DNA sequence: TGCAGTGCTATACCGGGACAGGGACCGAACACCGGGGAGCTGTTTTTT. The chain carries TRBV20-1 and TRBJ2-2, with 9 bases lining up with TRBD1. This CDR3 has 16 residues. Germline loops: CDR1 DFQATT, CDR2 SNEGSKA (reference sequence). V lost 4 bases and J lost 0; bases outside the gene matches: 6.

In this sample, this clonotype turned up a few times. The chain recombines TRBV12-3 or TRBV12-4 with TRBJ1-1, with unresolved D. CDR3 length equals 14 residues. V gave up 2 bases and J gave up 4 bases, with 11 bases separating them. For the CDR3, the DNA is TGTGCCAGCAGTTTACTCAGTCGGTTCACTGAAGCTTTCTTT. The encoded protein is CASSLLSRFTEAFF.

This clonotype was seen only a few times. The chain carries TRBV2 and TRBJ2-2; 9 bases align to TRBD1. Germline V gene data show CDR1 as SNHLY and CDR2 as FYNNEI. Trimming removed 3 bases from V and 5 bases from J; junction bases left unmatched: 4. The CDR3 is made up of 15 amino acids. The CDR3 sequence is CASSETGQGTGELFF. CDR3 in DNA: TGTGCCAGCAGTGAGACGGGACAGGGTACCGGGGAGCTGTTTTTT.

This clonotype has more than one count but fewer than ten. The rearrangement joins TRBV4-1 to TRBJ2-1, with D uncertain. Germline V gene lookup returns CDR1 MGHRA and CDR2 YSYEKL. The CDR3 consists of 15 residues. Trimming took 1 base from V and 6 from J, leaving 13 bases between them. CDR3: CASSQAGSTFNEQFF. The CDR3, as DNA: TGCGCCAGCAGCCAAGCGGGTAGTACATTCAATGAGCAGTTCTTC.

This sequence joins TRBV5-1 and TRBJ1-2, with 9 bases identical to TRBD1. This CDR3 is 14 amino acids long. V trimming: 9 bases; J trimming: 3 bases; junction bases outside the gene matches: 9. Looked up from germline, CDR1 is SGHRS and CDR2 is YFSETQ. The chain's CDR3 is CATREDRGDYGYTF. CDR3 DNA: TGCGCCACCAGGGAGGACAGGGGAGACTATGGCTACACCTTC.

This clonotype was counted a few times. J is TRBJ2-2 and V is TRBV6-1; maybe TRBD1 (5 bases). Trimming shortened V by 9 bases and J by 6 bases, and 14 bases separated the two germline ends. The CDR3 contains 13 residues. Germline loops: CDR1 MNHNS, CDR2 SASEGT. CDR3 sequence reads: CASLNRFPGELFF. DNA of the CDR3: TGTGCCAGTCTTAACAGGTTTCCCGGGGAGCTGTTTTTT.

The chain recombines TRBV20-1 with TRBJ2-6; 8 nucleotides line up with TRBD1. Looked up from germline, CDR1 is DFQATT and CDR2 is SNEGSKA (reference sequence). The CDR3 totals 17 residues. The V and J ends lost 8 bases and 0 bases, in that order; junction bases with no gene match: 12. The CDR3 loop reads CSTLDRGVYSGANVLTF. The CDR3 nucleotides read TGCAGTACACTCGACAGGGGCGTTTACTCTGGGGCCAACGTCCTGACTTTC.

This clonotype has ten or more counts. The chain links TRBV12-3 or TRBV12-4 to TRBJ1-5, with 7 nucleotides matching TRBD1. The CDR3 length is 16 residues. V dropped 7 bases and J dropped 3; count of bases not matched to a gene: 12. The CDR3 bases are TGTGCCAGCAATAAGGGGGACAGAACCATCAATCAGCCCCAGCATTTT. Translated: CASNKGDRTINQPQHF.

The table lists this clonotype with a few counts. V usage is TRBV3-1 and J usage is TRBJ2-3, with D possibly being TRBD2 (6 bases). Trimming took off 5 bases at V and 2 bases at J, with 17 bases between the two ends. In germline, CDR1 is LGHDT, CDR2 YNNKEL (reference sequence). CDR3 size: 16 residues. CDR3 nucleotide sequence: TGTGCCAGCAGCGAAACCGGGGCGGGACCCACAGATACGCAGTATTTT. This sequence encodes CASSETGAGPTDTQYF.

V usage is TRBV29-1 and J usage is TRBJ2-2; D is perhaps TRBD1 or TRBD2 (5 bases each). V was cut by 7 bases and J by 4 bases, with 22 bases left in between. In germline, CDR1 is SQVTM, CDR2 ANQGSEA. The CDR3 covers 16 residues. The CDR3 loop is CSAHEQWGPGTGELFF. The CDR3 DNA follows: TGCAGCGCCCATGAGCAATGGGGACCGGGCACCGGGGAGCTGTTTTTT.

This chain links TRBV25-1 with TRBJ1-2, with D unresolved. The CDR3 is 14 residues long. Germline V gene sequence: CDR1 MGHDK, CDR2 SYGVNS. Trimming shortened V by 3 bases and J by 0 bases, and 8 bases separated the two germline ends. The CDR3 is CASSDKTTNYGYTF. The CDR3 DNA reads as TGTGCCAGCAGTGACAAAACCACTAACTATGGCTACACCTTC.

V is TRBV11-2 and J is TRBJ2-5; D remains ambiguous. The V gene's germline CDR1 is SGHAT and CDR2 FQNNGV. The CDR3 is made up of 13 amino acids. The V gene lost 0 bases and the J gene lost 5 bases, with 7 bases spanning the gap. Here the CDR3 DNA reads TGTGCCAGCAGCTTAGATTCGGCGGAGACCCAGTACTTC. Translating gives CASSLDSAETQYF.

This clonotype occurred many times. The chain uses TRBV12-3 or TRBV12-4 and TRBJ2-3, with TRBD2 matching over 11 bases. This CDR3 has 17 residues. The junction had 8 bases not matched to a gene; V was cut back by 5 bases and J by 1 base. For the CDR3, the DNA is TGTGCCAGCAGTGTACCGGGACTAGCGGACGGCACAGATACGCAGTATTTT. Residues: CASSVPGLADGTDTQYF.

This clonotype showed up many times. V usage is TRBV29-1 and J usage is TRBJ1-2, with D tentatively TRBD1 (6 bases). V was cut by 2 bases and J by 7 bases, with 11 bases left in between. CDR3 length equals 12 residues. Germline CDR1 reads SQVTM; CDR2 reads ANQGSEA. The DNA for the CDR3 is TGCAGCGTTGAATCGGACAGTGGTGGCTACACCTTC. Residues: CSVESDSGGYTF.